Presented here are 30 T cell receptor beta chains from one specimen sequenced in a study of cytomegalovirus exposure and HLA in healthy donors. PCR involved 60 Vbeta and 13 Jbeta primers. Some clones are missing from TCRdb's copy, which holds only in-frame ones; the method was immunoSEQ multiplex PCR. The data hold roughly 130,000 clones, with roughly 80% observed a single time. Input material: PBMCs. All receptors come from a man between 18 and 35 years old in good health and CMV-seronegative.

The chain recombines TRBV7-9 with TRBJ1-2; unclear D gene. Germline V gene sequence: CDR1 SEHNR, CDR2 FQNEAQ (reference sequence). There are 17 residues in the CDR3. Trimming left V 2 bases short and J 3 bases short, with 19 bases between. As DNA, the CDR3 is TGTGCCAGCAGCTTACAAACAGTTCAAGAGGGCTACTATGGCTACACCTTC. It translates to CASSLQTVQEGYYGYTF.

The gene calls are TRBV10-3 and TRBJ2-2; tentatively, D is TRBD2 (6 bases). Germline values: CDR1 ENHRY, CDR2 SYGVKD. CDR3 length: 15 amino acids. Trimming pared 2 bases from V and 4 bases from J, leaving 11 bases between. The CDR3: CAISEGGQVTGELFF. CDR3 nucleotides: TGTGCCATCAGTGAGGGAGGGCAAGTCACCGGGGAGCTGTTTTTT.

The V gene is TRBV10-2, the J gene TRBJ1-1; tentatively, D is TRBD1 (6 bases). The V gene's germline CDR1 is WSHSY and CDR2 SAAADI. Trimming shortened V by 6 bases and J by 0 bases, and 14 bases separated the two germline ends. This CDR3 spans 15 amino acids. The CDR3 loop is CASREQGLLNTEAFF. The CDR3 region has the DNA TGCGCCAGCAGGGAACAGGGTCTTCTGAACACTGAAGCTTTCTTT.

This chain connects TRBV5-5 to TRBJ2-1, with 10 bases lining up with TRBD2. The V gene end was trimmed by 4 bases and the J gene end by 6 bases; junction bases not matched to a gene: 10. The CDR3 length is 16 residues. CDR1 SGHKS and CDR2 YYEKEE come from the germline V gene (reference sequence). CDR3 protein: CASSHPGLAVINEQFF. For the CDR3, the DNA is TGTGCCAGCAGCCACCCCGGACTAGCGGTCATCAATGAGCAGTTCTTC.

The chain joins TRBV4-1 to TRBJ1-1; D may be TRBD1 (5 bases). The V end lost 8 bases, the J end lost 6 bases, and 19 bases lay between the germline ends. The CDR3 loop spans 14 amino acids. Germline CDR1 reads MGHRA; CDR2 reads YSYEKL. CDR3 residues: CASVRGGGFPEAFF. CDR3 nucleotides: TGCGCCAGCGTCCGGGGGGGAGGTTTTCCTGAAGCTTTCTTT.

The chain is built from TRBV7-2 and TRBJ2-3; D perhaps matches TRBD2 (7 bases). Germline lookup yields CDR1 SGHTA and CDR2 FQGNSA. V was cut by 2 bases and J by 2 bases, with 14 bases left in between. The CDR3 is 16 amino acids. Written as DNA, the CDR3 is TGTGCCAGCAGCTTATATACGGGGGGCTTCACAGATACGCAGTATTTT. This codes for CASSLYTGGFTDTQYF.

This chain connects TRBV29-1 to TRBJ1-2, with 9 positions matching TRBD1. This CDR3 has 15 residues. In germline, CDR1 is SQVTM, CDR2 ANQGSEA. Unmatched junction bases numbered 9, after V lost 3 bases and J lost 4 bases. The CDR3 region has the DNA TGCAGCGTTGATAGGACAGGGGATGGAGTCTATGGCTACACCTTC. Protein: CSVDRTGDGVYGYTF.

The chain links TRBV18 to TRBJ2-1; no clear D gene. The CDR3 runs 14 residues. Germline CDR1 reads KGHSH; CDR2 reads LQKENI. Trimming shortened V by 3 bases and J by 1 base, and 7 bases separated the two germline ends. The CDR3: CASSPSRSYNEQFF. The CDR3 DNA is TGTGCCAGCTCACCGAGTCGGTCCTACAATGAGCAGTTCTTC.

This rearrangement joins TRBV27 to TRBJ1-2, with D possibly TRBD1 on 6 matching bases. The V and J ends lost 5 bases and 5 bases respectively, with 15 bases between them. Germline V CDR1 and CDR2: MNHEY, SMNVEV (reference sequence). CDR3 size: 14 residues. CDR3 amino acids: CASSPAGVNYGYTF. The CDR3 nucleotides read TGTGCCAGCAGTCCAGCAGGGGTTAATTATGGCTACACCTTC.

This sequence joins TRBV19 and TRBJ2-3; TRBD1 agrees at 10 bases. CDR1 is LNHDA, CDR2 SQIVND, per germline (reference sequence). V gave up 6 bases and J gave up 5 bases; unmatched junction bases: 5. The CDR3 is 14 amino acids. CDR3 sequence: CASSDRGQGDTQYF. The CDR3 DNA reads TGTGCCAGTAGCGACAGGGGGCAAGGAGATACGCAGTATTTT. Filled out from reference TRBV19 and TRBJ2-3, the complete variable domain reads DGGITQSPKYLFRKEGQNVTLSCEQNLNHDAMYWYRQDPGQGLRLIYYSQIVNDFQKGDIAEGYSVSREKKESFPLTVTSAQKNPTAFYLCASSDRGQGDTQYFGPGTRLTVL.

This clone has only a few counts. This chain's CDR3 is CASSQEVGGTEAFF. The CDR3 bases are TGCGCCAGCAGCCAAGAGGTAGGAGGCACTGAAGCTTTCTTT. This chain links TRBV4-3 with TRBJ1-1, with D uncertain. V was shortened by 0 bases and J by 4 bases, with 9 bases between the two germline ends. The CDR3 totals 14 residues. Per the germline V gene, CDR1 is LGHNA and CDR2 is YSLEER.

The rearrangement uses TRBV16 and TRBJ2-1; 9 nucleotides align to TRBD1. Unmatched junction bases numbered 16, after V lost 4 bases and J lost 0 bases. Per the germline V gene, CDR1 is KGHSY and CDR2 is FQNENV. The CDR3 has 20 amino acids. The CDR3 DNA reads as TGTGCCAGCAGCCGCTGGGACGGGACAGGGCCGACGAGCTCCTACAATGAGCAGTTCTTC. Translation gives CASSRWDGTGPTSSYNEQFF.

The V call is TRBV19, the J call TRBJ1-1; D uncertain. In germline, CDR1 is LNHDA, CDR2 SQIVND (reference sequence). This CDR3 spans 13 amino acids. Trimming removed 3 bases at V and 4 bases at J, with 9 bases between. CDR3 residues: CASSIEYGTEAFF. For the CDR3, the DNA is TGTGCCAGTAGTATTGAGTACGGCACTGAAGCTTTCTTT.

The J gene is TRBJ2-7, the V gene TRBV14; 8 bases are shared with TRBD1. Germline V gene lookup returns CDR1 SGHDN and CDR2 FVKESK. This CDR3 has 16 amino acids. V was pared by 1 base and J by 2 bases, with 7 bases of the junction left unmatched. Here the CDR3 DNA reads TGTGCCAGCAGCCAAGGGAGACAGGGGTACCCCTACGAGCAGTACTTC. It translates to CASSQGRQGYPYEQYF.

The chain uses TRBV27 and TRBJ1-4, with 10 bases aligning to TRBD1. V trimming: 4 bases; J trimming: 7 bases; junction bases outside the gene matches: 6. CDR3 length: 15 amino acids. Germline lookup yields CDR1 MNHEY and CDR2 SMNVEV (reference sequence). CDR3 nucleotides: TGTGCCAGCAGTTACGCCGGGACAGGGGTTGAAAAACTGTTTTTT. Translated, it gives CASSYAGTGVEKLFF.

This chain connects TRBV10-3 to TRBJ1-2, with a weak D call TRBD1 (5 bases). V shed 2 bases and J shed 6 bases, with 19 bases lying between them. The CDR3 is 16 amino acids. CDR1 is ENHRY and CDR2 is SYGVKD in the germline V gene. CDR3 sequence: CAISEAGFGGGDGYTF. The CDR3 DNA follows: TGTGCCATCAGTGAGGCGGGGTTCGGGGGAGGTGATGGCTACACCTTC.

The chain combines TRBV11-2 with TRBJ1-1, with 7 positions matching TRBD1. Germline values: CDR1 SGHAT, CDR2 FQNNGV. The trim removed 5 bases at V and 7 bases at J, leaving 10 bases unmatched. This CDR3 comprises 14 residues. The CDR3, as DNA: TGTGCCAGCAGCACTCTGACAGGGAGAGGTGAAGCTTTCTTT. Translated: CASSTLTGRGEAFF.

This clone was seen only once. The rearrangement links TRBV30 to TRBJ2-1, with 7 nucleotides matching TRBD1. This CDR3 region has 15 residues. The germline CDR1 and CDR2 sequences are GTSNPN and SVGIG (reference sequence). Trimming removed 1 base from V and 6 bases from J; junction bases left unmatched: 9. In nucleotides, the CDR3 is TGTGCCTGGAGTGCCGGACAGGCTTTTGGCAATGAGCAGTTCTTC. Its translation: CAWSAGQAFGNEQFF.

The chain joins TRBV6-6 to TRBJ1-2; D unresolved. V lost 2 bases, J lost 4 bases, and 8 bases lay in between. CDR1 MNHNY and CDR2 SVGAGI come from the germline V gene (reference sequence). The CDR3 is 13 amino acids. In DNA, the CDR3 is TGTGCCAGCAGTTACGGTCAGTTCTATGGCTACACCTTC. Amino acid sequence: CASSYGQFYGYTF.

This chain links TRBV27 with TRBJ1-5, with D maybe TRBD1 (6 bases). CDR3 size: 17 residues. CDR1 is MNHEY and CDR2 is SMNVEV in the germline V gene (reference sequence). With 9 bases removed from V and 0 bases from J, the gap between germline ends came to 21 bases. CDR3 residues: CASLDSWMRYSNQPQHF. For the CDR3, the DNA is TGTGCCAGTTTGGACAGCTGGATGCGGTATAGCAATCAGCCCCAGCATTTT.

The CDR3 DNA sequence: TGTGCCAGCAGCTTGGGAGGTCGGACATACTATGGCTACACCTTC. It translates to CASSLGGRTYYGYTF. The rearrangement links TRBV5-6 to TRBJ1-2, with D maybe TRBD1 (5 bases). CDR3 length: 15 amino acids. Trimming took 0 bases from V and 3 from J, leaving 12 bases between them. Per germline, CDR1 SGHDT and CDR2 YYEEEE.

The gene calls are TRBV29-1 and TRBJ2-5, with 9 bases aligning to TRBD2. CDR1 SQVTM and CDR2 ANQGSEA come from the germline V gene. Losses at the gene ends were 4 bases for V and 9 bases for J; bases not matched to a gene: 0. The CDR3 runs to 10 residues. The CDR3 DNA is TGCAGCGTTGGGACTAGCGCCCAGTACTTC. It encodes CSVGTSAQYF.

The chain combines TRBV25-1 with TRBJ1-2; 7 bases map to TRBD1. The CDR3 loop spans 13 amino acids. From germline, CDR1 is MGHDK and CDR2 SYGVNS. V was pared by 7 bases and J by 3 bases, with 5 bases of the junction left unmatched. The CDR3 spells CASTRGNDYGYTF. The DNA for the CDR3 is TGTGCCAGCACCAGGGGGAACGACTATGGCTACACCTTC.

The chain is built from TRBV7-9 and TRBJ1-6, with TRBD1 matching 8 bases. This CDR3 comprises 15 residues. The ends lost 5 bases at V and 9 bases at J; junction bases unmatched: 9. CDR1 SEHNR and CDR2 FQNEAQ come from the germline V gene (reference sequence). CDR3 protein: CASSTSTGALSPLHF. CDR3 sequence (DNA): TGTGCCAGCAGCACTTCGACAGGGGCCCTTTCACCCCTCCACTTT.

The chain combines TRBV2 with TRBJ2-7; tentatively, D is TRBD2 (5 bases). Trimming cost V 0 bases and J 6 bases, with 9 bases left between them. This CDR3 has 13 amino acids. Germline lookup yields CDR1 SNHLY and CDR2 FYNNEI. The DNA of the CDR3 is TGTGCCAGCAGTGAAGCTCGGGGTCGCGAGCAGTACTTC. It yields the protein CASSEARGREQYF. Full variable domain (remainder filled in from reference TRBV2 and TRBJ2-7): EPEVTQTPSHQVTQMGQEVILRCVPISNHLYFYWYRQILGQKVEFLVSFYNNEISEKSEIFDDQFSVERPDGSNFTLKIRSTKLEDSAMYFCASSEARGREQYFGPGTRLTVT.

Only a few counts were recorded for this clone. The CDR3 sequence is CASSLGQISNYGYTF. The CDR3 coding sequence is TGTGCCAGCAGCCTAGGACAGATCTCTAACTATGGCTACACCTTC. This rearrangement joins TRBV7-9 to TRBJ1-2, with D possibly being TRBD1 (6 bases). The CDR3 loop spans 15 amino acids. Germline values: CDR1 SEHNR, CDR2 FQNEAQ (reference sequence). V lost 5 bases and J lost 0, with 13 bases in between.

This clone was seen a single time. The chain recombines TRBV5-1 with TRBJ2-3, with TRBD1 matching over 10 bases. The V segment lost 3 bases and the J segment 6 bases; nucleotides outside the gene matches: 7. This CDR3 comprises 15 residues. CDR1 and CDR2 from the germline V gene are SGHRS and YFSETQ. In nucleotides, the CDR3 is TGCGCCAGCAGCTCCGGACAGGGGGGCCCCGATACGCAGTATTTT. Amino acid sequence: CASSSGQGGPDTQYF.

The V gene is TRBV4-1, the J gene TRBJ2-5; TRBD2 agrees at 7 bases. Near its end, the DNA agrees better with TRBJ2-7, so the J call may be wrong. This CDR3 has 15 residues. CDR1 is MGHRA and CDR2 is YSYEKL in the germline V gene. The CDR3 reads CASSQEAGPYYEQYF. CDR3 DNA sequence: TGCGCCAGCAGCCAAGAAGCGGGGCCCTACTACGAGCAGTACTTC.

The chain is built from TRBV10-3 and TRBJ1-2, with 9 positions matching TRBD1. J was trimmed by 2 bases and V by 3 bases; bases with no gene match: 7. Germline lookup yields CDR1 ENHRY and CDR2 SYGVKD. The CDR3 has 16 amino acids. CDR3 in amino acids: CAISDHFGQGNYGYTF. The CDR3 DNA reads TGTGCCATCAGTGACCACTTCGGACAGGGGAACTATGGCTACACCTTC.

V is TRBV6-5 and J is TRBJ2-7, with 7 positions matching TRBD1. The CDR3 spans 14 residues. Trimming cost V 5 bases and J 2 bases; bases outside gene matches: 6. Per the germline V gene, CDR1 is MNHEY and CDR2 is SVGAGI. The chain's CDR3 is CASSRGGRAYEQYF. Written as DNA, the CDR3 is TGTGCCAGCAGTAGAGGGGGCAGGGCCTACGAGCAGTACTTC.